This is a list of T cell receptor beta chains from one sample in a study of blood T cell repertoires in COVID-19. The assay was immunoSEQ multiplex PCR, and TCRdb's table has in-frame clones only and misses some. The sample has roughly 260,000 clones; more than 65% are singletons. The sequenced sample was peripheral blood. The source is a woman in her late teens or twenties with acute or convalescent COVID-19. Both conserved end residues are part of each CDR3. The order of the fields is J gene, CDR3 length, V gene, D gene, clone size, CDR3 DNA, CDR3 protein. D genes are given only for firm matches. The listing skips clone size in some rows; elsewhere it reads once, few, many or a size class.

TRBJ2-3 16 TRBV18 TRBD2 . TGTGCCAGCTCACCCCCGGGACTAGCGGGAGGAGATACGCAGTATTTT CASSPPGLAGGDTQYF
TRBJ2-7 15 TRBV7-8 TRBD1 . TGTGCCAGCAGCTCCCGGACAGGGAGCGGCCTCGAGCAGTACTTC CASSSRTGSGLEQYF
TRBJ1-1 11 TRBV20-1 . few TGCAGTTCCACATTGAACACTGAAGCTTTCTTT CSSTLNTEAFF
TRBJ2-1 17 TRBV27 TRBD2 . TGTGCCAGCAGTCTAGCTGACCCGGGACTAGCGGACAATGAGCAGTTCTTC CASSLADPGLADNEQFF
TRBJ2-5 17 TRBV7-8 TRBD1 . TGTGCCAGCAGCCCCCAATTCCTTGGCAGGGGGCAAGAGACCCAGTACTTC CASSPQFLGRGQETQYF
TRBJ2-1 18 TRBV21-1 . . TGTGCCAGCAGCGGGCGGGAGGGCCGTCCGAGCTCCTACAATGAGCAGTTCTTC CASSGREGRPSSYNEQFF
TRBJ1-1 12 TRBV19 . once TGTGCCAGTAGTCAGGGGAACACTGAAGCTTTCTTT CASSQGNTEAFF
TRBJ2-7 16 TRBV10-3 TRBD1 few TGTGCCATCAGTGAGCCGAGATGGGACAGGGAGGGCGAGCAGTACTTC CAISEPRWDREGEQYF
TRBJ2-7 13 TRBV3-1/TRBV3-2 . . TGTGCCAGCAGCCAAAACGAGAGGGCGGAGCAGTACTTC CASSQNERAEQYF
TRBJ2-7 12 TRBV7-9 TRBD1 . TGTGCCAGCAACGAACAGGGGTACGAGCAGTACTTC CASNEQGYEQYF
TRBJ2-2 16 TRBV19 . . TGTGCCAGTAGTATAGTGGCAGGGATGACCACCGGGGAGCTGTTTTTT CASSIVAGMTTGELFF
TRBJ2-1 15 TRBV19 TRBD2 . TGTGCCAGTAGAGCTCTAGCGGGAGGGGAGTATGAGCAGTTCTTC CASRALAGGEYEQFF
TRBJ2-2 14 TRBV28 . . TGTGCCAGCAGTCCAGCGGGGAACACCGGGGAGCTGTTTTTT CASSPAGNTGELFF
TRBJ2-7 14 TRBV5-1 . . TGCGCCAGCAGCCCCGGGACGGGAGACTACGAGCAGTACTTC CASSPGTGDYEQYF
TRBJ2-7 15 TRBV6-5 . once TGTGCCAGCAGCCCCGGGTCCAGCGACGTAAACGAGCAGTACTTC CASSPGSSDVNEQYF
TRBJ2-1 16 TRBV2 TRBD2 . TGTGCCAGCAGTTCAAGGGGACTAGCGACCTACAATGAGCAGTTCTTC CASSSRGLATYNEQFF
TRBJ2-2 14 TRBV5-1 . . TGCGCCAGCACAACAGGCACGGGAGCCGGGGAGCTGTTTTTT CASTTGTGAGELFF
TRBJ1-4 16 TRBV7-9 TRBD1 . TGTGCCAGCAGCTCGGGACAGACCTCAACTAATGAAAAACTGTTTTTT CASSSGQTSTNEKLFF
TRBJ2-1 11 TRBV12-3/TRBV12-4 . . TGTGCCAGCAGAGAGCGAGCTGAGCAGTTCTTC CASRERAEQFF
TRBJ2-1 18 TRBV27 TRBD2 few TGTGCCAGCAGTTTAGGGGGGGGACTAGCGGCACCCTACAATGAGCAGTTCTTC CASSLGGGLAAPYNEQFF
TRBJ1-3 19 TRBV5-3 . few TGTGCCAGAAGCTTGCGGTCCCGGACAGCCGGTCGAACGGGAAACACCATATATTTT CARSLRSRTAGRTGNTIYF
TRBJ1-2 16 TRBV5-5 TRBD1 . TGTGCCAGCAGCGCAATGCACCCGGGACAGGGTGATGGCTACACCTTC CASSAMHPGQGDGYTF